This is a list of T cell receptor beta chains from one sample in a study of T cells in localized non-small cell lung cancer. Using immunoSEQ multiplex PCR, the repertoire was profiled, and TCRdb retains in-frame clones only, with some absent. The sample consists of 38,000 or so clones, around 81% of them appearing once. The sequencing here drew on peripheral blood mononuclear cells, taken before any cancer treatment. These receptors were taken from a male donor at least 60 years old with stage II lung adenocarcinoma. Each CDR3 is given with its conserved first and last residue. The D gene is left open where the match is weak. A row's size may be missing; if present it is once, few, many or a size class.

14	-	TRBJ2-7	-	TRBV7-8	TGTGCCAGCAGACCGTCTCTGGGGGCCCTCGAGCAGTACTTC	CASRPSLGALEQYF
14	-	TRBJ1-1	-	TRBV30	TGTGCCTGGAGTGTGTCGGGGGGGAACACTGAAGCTTTCTTT	CAWSVSGGNTEAFF
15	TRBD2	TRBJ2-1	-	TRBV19	TGTGCCAGTAGTACCCCCGGCGGGAGGGCCAGGGAGCAGTTCTTC	CASSTPGGRAREQFF
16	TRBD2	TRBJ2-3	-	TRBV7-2	TGTGCCAGCAGCTTAGCGCTAGCGGCTGCATTGGGTACGCAGTATTTT	CASSLALAAALGTQYF
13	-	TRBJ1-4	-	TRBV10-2	TGCGCCAGCAGTGAGGGAGGGGGAGAAAAACTGTTTTTT	CASSEGGGEKLFF
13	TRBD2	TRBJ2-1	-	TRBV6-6	TGTGCCAGCAGTATGGGGACTAGCGGCGAGCAGTTCTTC	CASSMGTSGEQFF
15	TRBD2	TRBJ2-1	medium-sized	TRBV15	TGTGCCACCAGAGATGCGGGAGGGCCGAACAATGAGCAGTTCTTC	CATRDAGGPNNEQFF
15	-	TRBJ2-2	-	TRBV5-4	TGTGCCAGCAGCTTGCCTACCCAAGCCACCGGGGAGCTGTTTTTT	CASSLPTQATGELFF
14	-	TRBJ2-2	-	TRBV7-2	TGTGCCAGCAGCTTGGCGGCGGTCACCGGGGAGCTGTTTTTT	CASSLAAVTGELFF
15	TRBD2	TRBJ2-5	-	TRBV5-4	TGTGCCAGCAGTTATCAGACTAGCCCTCTGGAGACCCAGTACTTC	CASSYQTSPLETQYF
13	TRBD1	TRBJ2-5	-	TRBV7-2	TGTGCCAGCAGCCCAACAGGGGATGGGACCCAGTACTTC	CASSPTGDGTQYF
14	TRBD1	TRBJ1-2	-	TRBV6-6	TGTGCCAGCAGGGGACAGGTGGCCGTCTATGGCTACACCTTC	CASRGQVAVYGYTF
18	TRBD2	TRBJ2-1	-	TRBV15	TGTGCCACCAGCCCCTCGCTAGCGGGAGTTCGACATCACAATGAGCAGTTCTTC	CATSPSLAGVRHHNEQFF
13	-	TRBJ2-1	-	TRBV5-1	TGCGCCAGCAGCTTGGAGGGATGGACCGAGCAGTTCTTC	CASSLEGWTEQFF
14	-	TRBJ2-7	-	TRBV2	TGTGCCAGCAGTGAAAATAGCAGGGTGGGGGAGCAGTACTTC	CASSENSRVGEQYF
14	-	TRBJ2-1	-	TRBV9	TGTGCCAGCAGCGTAGATGCGCGCTACAATGAGCAGTTCTTC	CASSVDARYNEQFF
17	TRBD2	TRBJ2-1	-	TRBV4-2	TGTGCCAGCAGCCAAGATCTCGGCGGGAGCTCCTACAATGAGCAGTTCTTC	CASSQDLGGSSYNEQFF
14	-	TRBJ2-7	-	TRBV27	TGTGCCAGCAGTTTTTCCGGGACTTATGCTGAGCAGTACTTC	CASSFSGTYAEQYF
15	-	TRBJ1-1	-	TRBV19	TGTGCCAGTAATCGGGTAGGTTCAGGTCGAACTGAAGCTTTCTTT	CASNRVGSGRTEAFF
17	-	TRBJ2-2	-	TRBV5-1	TGCGCCAGCAGCTTGGGGTTAGGCGGTCGACACACCGGGGAGCTGTTTTTT	CASSLGLGGRHTGELFF
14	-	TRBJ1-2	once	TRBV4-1	TGCGCCAGCAGCCAAGTAAGTCCTAACTATGGCTACACCTTC	CASSQVSPNYGYTF
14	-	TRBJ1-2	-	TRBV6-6	TGTGCCAGTACGAGTCCAAGTCGAAGCCCGGGCTACACCTTC	CASTSPSRSPGYTF
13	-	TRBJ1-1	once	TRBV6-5	TGTGCCAGCAGTTACCGGGGGCTAGGAGAAGCTTTCTTT	CASSYRGLGEAFF
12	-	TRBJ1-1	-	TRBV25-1	TGTGCCAGCAGTGAATCACGGACTGAAGCTTTCTTT	CASSESRTEAFF
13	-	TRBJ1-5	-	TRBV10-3	TGTGCCATCGGAGAGGGGGGAAGTCAGCCCCAGCATTTT	CAIGEGGSQPQHF
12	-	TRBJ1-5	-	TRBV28	TGTGCCAGCAGCCGATACAATCAGCCCCAGCATTTT	CASSRYNQPQHF
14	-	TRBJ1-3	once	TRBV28	TGTGCCAGCAGTTCCCAGGGGACTGGAAACACCATATATTTT	CASSSQGTGNTIYF
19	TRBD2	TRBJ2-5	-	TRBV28	TGTGCCAGCAGTTCCTCTTTCTACTTCAGACTAGCGGGAAAAGAGACCCAGTACTTC	CASSSSFYFRLAGKETQYF
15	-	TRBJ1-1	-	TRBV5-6	TGTGCCAGCAGCTTGGGGGCACAGGGTAACACTGAAGCTTTCTTT	CASSLGAQGNTEAFF